This TCR beta chain was sequenced in a study of CD8 T cells in Susac syndrome. Random hexamers were used to reverse transcribe an amount of about 0.45 to 1 ug RNA. One entry per CDR3 protein results from TCRdb running MiXCR on the immunoSEQ multiplex PCR reads. The repertoire holds 150,000 to 200,000 distinct CDR3 sequences, with roughly 95% as singletons. Germline V gene sequence: CDR1 GTSNPN, CDR2 SVGIG (reference sequence). Trimming shortened V by 2 bases and J by 6 bases, and 10 bases separated the two germline ends. The CDR3 totals 12 residues. Sequencing used CD4+ T cells from PBMCs. The chain joins TRBV30 to TRBJ1-2; D gene unclear. The receptor was derived from a human donor with multiple sclerosis. CDR3 amino acids: CAWSPPRDGYTF. The CDR3 coding sequence is TGTGCCTGGAGTCCCCCCCGGGATGGCTACACCTTC.